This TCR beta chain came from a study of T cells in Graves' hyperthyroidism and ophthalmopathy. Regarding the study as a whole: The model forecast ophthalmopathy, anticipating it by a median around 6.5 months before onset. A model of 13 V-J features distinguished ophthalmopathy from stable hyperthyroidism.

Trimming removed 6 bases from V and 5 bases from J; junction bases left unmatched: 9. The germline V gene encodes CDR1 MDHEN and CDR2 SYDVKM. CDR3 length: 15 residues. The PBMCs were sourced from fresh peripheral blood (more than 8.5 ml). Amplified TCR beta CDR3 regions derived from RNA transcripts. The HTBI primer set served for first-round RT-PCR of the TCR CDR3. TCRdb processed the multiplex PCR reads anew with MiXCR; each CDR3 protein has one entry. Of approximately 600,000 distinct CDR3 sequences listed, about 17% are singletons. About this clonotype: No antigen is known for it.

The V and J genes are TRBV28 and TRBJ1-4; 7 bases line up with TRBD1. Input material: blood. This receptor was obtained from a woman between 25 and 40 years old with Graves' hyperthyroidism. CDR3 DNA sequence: TGTGCCAGCAGCCTAGGGGACAGCTTAAATGAAAAACTGTTTTTT. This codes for CASSLGDSLNEKLFF. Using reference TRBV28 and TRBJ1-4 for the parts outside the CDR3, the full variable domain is DVKVTQSSRYLVKRTGEKVFLECVQDMDHENMFWYRQDPGLGLRLIYFSYDVKMKEKGDIPEGYSVSREKKERFSLILESASTNQTSMYLCASSLGDSLNEKLFFGSGTQLSVL.